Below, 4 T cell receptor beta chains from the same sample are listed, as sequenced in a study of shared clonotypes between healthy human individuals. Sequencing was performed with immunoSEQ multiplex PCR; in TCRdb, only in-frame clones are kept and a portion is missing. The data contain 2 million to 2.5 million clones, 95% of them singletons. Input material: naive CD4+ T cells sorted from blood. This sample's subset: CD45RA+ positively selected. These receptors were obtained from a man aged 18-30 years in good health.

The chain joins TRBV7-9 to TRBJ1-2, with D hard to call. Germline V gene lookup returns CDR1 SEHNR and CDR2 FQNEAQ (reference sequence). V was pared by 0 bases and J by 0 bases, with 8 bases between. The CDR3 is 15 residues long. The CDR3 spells CASSLAQSSNYGYTF. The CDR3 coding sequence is TGTGCCAGCAGCTTAGCACAGTCGTCTAACTATGGCTACACCTTC.

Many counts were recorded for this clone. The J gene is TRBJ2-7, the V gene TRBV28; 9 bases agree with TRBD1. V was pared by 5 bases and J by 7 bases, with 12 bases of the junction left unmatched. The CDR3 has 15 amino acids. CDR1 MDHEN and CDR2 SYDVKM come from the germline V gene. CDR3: CASSPGRTGALEQYF. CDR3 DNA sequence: TGTGCCAGCAGTCCCGGCCGGACAGGGGCCTTGGAGCAGTACTTC.

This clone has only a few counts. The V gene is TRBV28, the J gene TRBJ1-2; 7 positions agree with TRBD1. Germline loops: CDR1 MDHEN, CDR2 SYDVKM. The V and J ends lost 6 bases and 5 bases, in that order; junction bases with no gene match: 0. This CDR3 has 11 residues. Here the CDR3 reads CASRTGYGYTF. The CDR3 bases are TGTGCCAGCAGGACAGGGTATGGCTACACCTTC.

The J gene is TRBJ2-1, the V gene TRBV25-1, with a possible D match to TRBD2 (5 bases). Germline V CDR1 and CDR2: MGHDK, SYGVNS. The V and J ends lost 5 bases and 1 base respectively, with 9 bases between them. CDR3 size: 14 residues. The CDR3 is CASSSAGSYNEQFF. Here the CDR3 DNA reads TGTGCCAGCAGTTCTGCGGGTTCCTACAATGAGCAGTTCTTC.